This TCR beta chain emerged from a study of T cells in Graves' hyperthyroidism and ophthalmopathy. V dropped 7 bases and J dropped 3 bases, with 13 bases sitting between them. Germline CDR1 DFQATT, CDR2 SNEGSKA (reference sequence). This CDR3 spans 12 amino acids. Investigators excluded patients with uncontrolled infection, other autoimmune disease, pregnancy or lactation. Diagnosis rested on symptoms, serum thyroxine and TRAb, thyroid ultrasound, and orbital computed tomography. There are many counts of this clonotype. It was RNA transcripts that yielded the amplified TCR beta CDR3 regions. RT-PCR in the first round (using the HTBI primer set) targeted the TCR CDR3. TCRdb ran MiXCR on the multiplex PCR reads and lists one entry per CDR3 protein. The data show fewer than 500,000 distinct CDR3 sequences, with approximately 14% seen just once and roughly an eighth held by the top ten.

The material sequenced was blood. The TCR originated in a man younger than 35 with Graves' ophthalmopathy. The chain combines TRBV20-1 with TRBJ2-7; possibly TRBD1 for D (6 bases). The CDR3 region has the DNA TGCAGTGTAAAAGGCAGGGGCTACGAGCAGTACTTC. Translating gives CSVKGRGYEQYF.